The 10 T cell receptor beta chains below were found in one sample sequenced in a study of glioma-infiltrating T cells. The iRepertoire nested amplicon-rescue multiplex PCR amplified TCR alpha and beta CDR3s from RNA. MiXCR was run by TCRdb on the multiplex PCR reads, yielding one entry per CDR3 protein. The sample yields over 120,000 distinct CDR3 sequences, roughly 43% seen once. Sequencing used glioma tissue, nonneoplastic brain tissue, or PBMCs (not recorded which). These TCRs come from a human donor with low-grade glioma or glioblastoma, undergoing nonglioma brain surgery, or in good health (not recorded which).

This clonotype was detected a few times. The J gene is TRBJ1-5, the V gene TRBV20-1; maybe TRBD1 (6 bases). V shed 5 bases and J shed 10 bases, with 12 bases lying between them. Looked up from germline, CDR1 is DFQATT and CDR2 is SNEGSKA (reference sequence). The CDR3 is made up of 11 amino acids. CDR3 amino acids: CSASQGNPQHF. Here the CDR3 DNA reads TGCAGTGCTTCGCAGGGGAATCCCCAGCATTTT.

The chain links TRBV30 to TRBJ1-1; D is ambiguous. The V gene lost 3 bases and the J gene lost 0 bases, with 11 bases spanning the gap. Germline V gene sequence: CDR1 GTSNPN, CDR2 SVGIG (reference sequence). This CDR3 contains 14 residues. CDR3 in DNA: TGTGCCTGGAGAAAACGTCTTATGAACACTGAAGCTTTCTTT. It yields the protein CAWRKRLMNTEAFF.

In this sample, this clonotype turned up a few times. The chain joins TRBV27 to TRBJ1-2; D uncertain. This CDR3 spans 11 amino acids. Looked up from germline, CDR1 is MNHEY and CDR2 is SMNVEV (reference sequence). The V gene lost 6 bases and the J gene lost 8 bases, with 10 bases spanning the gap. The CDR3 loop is CASRKGGGYTF. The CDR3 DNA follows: TGTGCCAGCAGGAAAGGTGGAGGCTACACCTTC.

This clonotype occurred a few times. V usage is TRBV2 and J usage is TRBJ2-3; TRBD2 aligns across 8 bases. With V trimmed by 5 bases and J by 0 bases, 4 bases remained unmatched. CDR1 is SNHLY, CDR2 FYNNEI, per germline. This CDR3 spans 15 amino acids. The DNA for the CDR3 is TGTGCCAGCAGTTCGGCTAGCGGGAGCACAGATACGCAGTATTTT. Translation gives CASSSASGSTDTQYF.

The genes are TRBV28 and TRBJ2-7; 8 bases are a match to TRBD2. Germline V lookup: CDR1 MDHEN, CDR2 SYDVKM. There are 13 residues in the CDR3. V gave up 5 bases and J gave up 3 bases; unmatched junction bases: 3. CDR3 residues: CASSSGRIYEQYF. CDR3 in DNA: TGTGCCAGCAGTAGCGGGAGAATCTACGAGCAGTACTTC.

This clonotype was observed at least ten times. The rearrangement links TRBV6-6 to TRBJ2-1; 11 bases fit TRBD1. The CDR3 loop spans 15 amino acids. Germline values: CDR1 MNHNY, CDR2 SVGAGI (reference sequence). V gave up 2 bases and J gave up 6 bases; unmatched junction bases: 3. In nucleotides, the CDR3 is TGTGCCAGCAGTTACGGGACAGGGGGAGGCAATGAGCAGTTCTTC. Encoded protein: CASSYGTGGGNEQFF.

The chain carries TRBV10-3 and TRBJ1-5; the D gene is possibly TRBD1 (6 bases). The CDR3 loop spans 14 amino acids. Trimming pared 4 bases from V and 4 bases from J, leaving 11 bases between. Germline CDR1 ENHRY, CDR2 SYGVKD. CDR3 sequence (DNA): TGTGCCATCAGTGGGACAGCTAAAAATCAGCCCCAGCATTTT. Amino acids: CAISGTAKNQPQHF.

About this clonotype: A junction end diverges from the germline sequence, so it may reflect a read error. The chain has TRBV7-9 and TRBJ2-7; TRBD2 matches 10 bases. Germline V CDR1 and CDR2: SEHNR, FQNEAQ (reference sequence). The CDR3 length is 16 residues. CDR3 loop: CARSSLAGVAWYEQYF. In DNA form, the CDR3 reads TGTGCCCGCAGCTCTCTAGCGGGAGTCGCCTGGTACGAGCAGTACTTC.

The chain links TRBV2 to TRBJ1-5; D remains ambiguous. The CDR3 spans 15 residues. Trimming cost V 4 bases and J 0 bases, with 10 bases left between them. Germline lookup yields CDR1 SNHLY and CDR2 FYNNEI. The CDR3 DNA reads TGTGCCAGCAGTGCTACAGCGGATAGCAATCAGCCCCAGCATTTT. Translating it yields CASSATADSNQPQHF. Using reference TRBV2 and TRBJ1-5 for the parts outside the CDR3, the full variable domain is EPEVTQTPSHQVTQMGQEVILRCVPISNHLYFYWYRQILGQKVEFLVSFYNNEISEKSEIFDDQFSVERPDGSNFTLKIRSTKLEDSAMYFCASSATADSNQPQHFGDGTRLSIL.

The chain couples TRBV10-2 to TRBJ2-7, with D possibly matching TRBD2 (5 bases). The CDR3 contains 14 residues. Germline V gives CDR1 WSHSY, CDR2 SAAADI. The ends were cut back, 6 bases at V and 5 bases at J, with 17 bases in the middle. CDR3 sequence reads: CASRSKQGRHEQYF. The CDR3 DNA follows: TGCGCCAGCAGATCCAAGCAAGGGAGACACGAGCAGTACTTC.